The 28 T cell receptor beta chains reported below all come from one sample, sequenced in a study of shared clonotypes between healthy human individuals. Here immunoSEQ multiplex PCR was the method, and the copy in TCRdb shows in-frame clones only, minus some. The sample lists hundreds of thousands of clones; about 74% were seen once. Sequencing was carried out using memory CD4+ T cells sorted from blood. Noted subset: CD45RA-negative fraction. These receptors all come from a woman in her 30s in good health.

The chain joins TRBV7-9 to TRBJ2-7; D not certain. The CDR3 length is 13 residues. The V gene's germline CDR1 is SEHNR and CDR2 FQNEAQ (reference sequence). Between the trimmed V and J ends, which lost 3 bases and 9 bases, there was a span of 15 bases. The CDR3 sequence is CASSLGQSRTQYF. The DNA of the CDR3 is TGTGCCAGCAGCTTGGGCCAGAGTAGGACGCAGTACTTC.

This clone was observed a single time. The chain recombines TRBV9 with TRBJ2-2, with TRBD2 matching over 8 bases. The germline V gene encodes CDR1 SGDLS and CDR2 YYNGEE. The J segment lost 7 bases and the V segment lost 4 bases, leaving 6 bases of the junction unmatched. The CDR3 has 14 amino acids. The CDR3 spells CASSPGGHGGELFF. For the CDR3, the DNA is TGTGCCAGCAGCCCGGGAGGGCACGGCGGGGAGCTGTTTTTT.

This clone was picked up a small number of times. The J gene is TRBJ2-1, the V gene TRBV19; possibly TRBD1 for D (6 bases). CDR3 length equals 12 residues. The V gene lost 5 bases and the J gene lost 7 bases, with 9 bases spanning the gap. Germline CDR1 LNHDA, CDR2 SQIVND (reference sequence). CDR3 sequence (DNA): TGTGCCAGTAGTCAGGGGATGAATGAGCAGTTCTTC. Translation: CASSQGMNEQFF. The variable domain in full, with the rest retrieved from reference TRBV19 and TRBJ2-1, is DGGITQSPKYLFRKEGQNVTLSCEQNLNHDAMYWYRQDPGQGLRLIYYSQIVNDFQKGDIAEGYSVSREKKESFPLTVTSAQKNPTAFYLCASSQGMNEQFFGPGTRLTVL.

This clone was seen a few times. The V gene is TRBV2, the J gene TRBJ1-5; D uncertain. Deletions cut 6 bases from V and 0 bases from J, with 12 bases between. The CDR3 has 15 residues. Germline V gene sequence: CDR1 SNHLY, CDR2 FYNNEI. CDR3 protein: CASRRTWGSNQPQHF. Written as DNA, the CDR3 is TGTGCCAGCAGACGGACGTGGGGTAGCAATCAGCCCCAGCATTTT.

A single count supports this clone. V gene TRBV7-3 combines with J gene TRBJ2-6, with D unresolved. The length of the CDR3 is 16 residues. The germline gives CDR1 SGHTA, CDR2 FQGTGA. Trimming took 1 base from V and 0 from J, leaving 7 bases between them. This CDR3 reads CASSLNGGSGANVLTF. CDR3 nucleotides: TGTGCCAGCAGCTTAAATGGTGGCTCTGGGGCCAACGTCCTGACTTTC.

The chain combines TRBV7-2 with TRBJ1-5; D uncertain. The V and J ends lost 0 bases and 7 bases respectively, with 7 bases between them. The germline V gene has CDR1 SGHTA and CDR2 FQGNSA. There are 13 residues in the CDR3. CDR3 in amino acids: CASSLAGYQPQHF. The DNA of the CDR3 is TGTGCCAGCAGCTTAGCAGGGTACCAGCCCCAGCATTTT.

The chain couples TRBV5-5 to TRBJ1-1, with a tentative D call TRBD1 (5 bases). The germline V gene has CDR1 SGHKS and CDR2 YYEKEE (reference sequence). The V end was cut by 0 bases, the J end by 2 bases, with 17 bases between. The CDR3 covers 17 residues. The CDR3 loop reads CASSLAHRLGVNTEAFF. For the CDR3, the DNA is TGTGCCAGCAGCTTGGCCCACCGGCTAGGGGTTAACACTGAAGCTTTCTTT. Together with reference TRBV5-5 and TRBJ1-1, the CDR3 gives the full variable domain: DAGVTQSPTHLIKTRGQQVTLRCSPISGHKSVSWYQQVLGQGPQFIFQYYEKEERGRGNFPDRFSARQFPNYSSELNVNALLLGDSALYLCASSLAHRLGVNTEAFFGQGTRLTVV.

The chain has TRBV29-1 and TRBJ1-1; 9 positions agree with TRBD1. With V trimmed by 6 bases and J by 5 bases, 4 bases remained unmatched. The CDR3 is 12 amino acids. Germline V lookup: CDR1 SQVTM, CDR2 ANQGSEA. The CDR3 protein is CSVYRGRTEAFF. In DNA form, the CDR3 reads TGCAGCGTCTACAGGGGGCGAACTGAAGCTTTCTTT.

The chain is built from TRBV6-6 and TRBJ2-7, with D perhaps matching TRBD2 (5 bases). Trimming pared 5 bases from V and 0 bases from J, leaving 14 bases between. Germline assignment: CDR1 MNHNY and CDR2 SVGAGI (reference sequence). The length of the CDR3 is 15 residues. This CDR3 reads CASSTGNSGSYEQYF. As DNA, the CDR3 is TGTGCCAGCAGTACCGGGAATAGTGGCTCCTACGAGCAGTACTTC.

The chain has TRBV19 and TRBJ1-1, with TRBD1 as a possible D gene (5 bases). CDR3 length: 12 amino acids. Trimming pared 6 bases from V and 3 bases from J, leaving 8 bases between. Germline loops: CDR1 LNHDA, CDR2 SQIVND (reference sequence). CDR3 nucleotides: TGTGCCAGTAGAAGGGGAGACACTGAAGCTTTCTTT. Translating it yields CASRRGDTEAFF.

The CDR3 spells CASRYRGWTEAFF. DNA of the CDR3: TGTGCCAGCAGATACAGGGGTTGGACTGAAGCTTTCTTT. This chain uses TRBV28 with TRBJ1-1, with 7 positions matching TRBD1. The V gene end was trimmed by 6 bases and the J gene end by 5 bases; junction bases not matched to a gene: 6. This CDR3 has 13 amino acids. CDR1 is MDHEN, CDR2 SYDVKM, per germline.

The rearrangement links TRBV4-1 to TRBJ1-2; D remains unclear. CDR1 and CDR2 (germline): MGHRA, YSYEKL. Trimming cost V 2 bases and J 1 base, with 14 bases left between them. CDR3 length: 16 residues. The CDR3, as DNA: TGCGCCAGCAGCCAAAGCTCTGGTGGCAGTAACTATGGCTACACCTTC. Translation gives CASSQSSGGSNYGYTF.

The chain links TRBV5-6 to TRBJ2-7; 8 bases line up with TRBD2. Germline V lookup: CDR1 SGHDT, CDR2 YYEEEE. The V segment lost 3 bases and the J segment 0 bases; nucleotides outside the gene matches: 14. This CDR3 region has 18 residues. The CDR3 region is CASSSASAGGWISYEQYF. CDR3 sequence (DNA): TGTGCCAGCAGCTCGGCCTCCGCGGGAGGATGGATCTCCTACGAGCAGTACTTC.

The chain employs TRBV4-2 and TRBJ1-2, with a weak D call TRBD1 (6 bases). V was shortened by 0 bases and J by 8 bases, with 13 bases between the two germline ends. The length of the CDR3 is 14 residues. Germline values: CDR1 LGHNA, CDR2 YNFKEQ. The CDR3 bases are TGTGCCAGCAGCCAAGATCGACAGGTCGGAGGCTACACCTTC. Encoded protein: CASSQDRQVGGYTF.

V is TRBV28 and J is TRBJ1-3, with TRBD1 identical over 7 bases. This CDR3 contains 16 residues. Germline V gene sequence: CDR1 MDHEN, CDR2 SYDVKM. V was pared by 2 bases and J by 0 bases, with 4 bases of the junction left unmatched. The CDR3, as DNA: TGTGCCAGCAGTTTAGGGACAGCCGGCTCTGGAAACACCATATATTTT. Translation gives CASSLGTAGSGNTIYF.

CDR3 in amino acids: CASSVGWDRGDEQFF. The CDR3 region has the DNA TGTGCCAGCAGCGTAGGGTGGGACCGCGGGGATGAGCAGTTCTTC. V usage is TRBV9 and J usage is TRBJ2-1; possibly TRBD2 for D (6 bases). Trimming took 0 bases from V and 8 from J, leaving 15 bases between them. Germline CDR1 reads SGDLS; CDR2 reads YYNGEE. This CDR3 has 15 amino acids.

This clone has more than one count but fewer than ten. The chain has TRBV27 and TRBJ1-1; D is unresolved. Germline V gene sequence: CDR1 MNHEY, CDR2 SMNVEV (reference sequence). This CDR3 spans 18 amino acids. The ends were cut back, 1 base at V and 6 bases at J, with 24 bases in the middle. The CDR3 here is CASSLLGNQQGLGAEAFF. The CDR3 DNA reads TGTGCCAGCAGTTTATTGGGTAACCAACAAGGACTTGGCGCTGAAGCTTTCTTT.

This chain joins TRBV4-2 and TRBJ2-7; D might be TRBD1 (6 bases). Germline V lookup: CDR1 LGHNA, CDR2 YNFKEQ. Trimming shortened V by 0 bases and J by 6 bases, and 12 bases separated the two germline ends. The CDR3 consists of 14 residues. CDR3 sequence reads: CASSQDPGGLEQYF. For the CDR3, the DNA is TGTGCCAGCAGCCAAGACCCTGGGGGCCTCGAGCAGTACTTC.

The rearrangement links TRBV5-1 to TRBJ2-5; D gene ambiguous. The germline V and J ends were trimmed by 0 bases and 6 bases, with 15 bases remaining between them. The CDR3 is 15 residues long. Per germline, CDR1 SGHRS and CDR2 YFSETQ. In DNA form, the CDR3 reads TGCGCCAGCAGCTTGGACAATTGGGTTGGGAAGACCCAGTACTTC. It encodes CASSLDNWVGKTQYF. Using reference TRBV5-1 and TRBJ2-5 for the parts outside the CDR3, the full variable domain is KAGVTQTPRYLIKTRGQQVTLSCSPISGHRSVSWYQQTPGQGLQFLFEYFSETQRNKGNFPGRFSGRQFSNSRSEMNVSTLELGDSALYLCASSLDNWVGKTQYFGPGTRLLVL.

In its sample, this clone was seen a few times. The chain uses TRBV7-2 and TRBJ1-1; D unresolved. In germline, CDR1 is SGHTA, CDR2 FQGNSA. CDR3 length equals 13 residues. V was pared by 2 bases and J by 1 base, with 5 bases between. CDR3 in amino acids: CASSLSANTEAFF. The DNA of the CDR3 is TGTGCCAGCAGCTTATCGGCGAACACTGAAGCTTTCTTT.

CDR3 residues: CASRRGLSAEAFF. The CDR3 DNA sequence: TGTGCCAGCCGCCGAGGGTTATCCGCTGAAGCTTTCTTT. This chain connects TRBV11-2 to TRBJ1-1; no clear D. CDR1 is SGHAT and CDR2 is FQNNGV in the germline V gene. V shed 8 bases and J shed 6 bases, with 16 bases lying between them. This CDR3 is 13 amino acids long.

The chain couples TRBV7-8 to TRBJ2-2; 7 nucleotides agree with TRBD2. Germline assignment: CDR1 SGHVS and CDR2 FQNEAQ. The J segment lost 4 bases and the V segment lost 3 bases, leaving 5 bases of the junction unmatched. This CDR3 comprises 15 residues. CDR3 region: CASSFRAGVTGELFF. CDR3 sequence (DNA): TGTGCCAGCAGCTTCAGGGCGGGGGTCACCGGGGAGCTGTTTTTT.

The chain recombines TRBV27 with TRBJ2-7; 7 bases map to TRBD1. This CDR3 is built from 14 residues. V lost 5 bases and J lost 6; bases outside the gene matches: 10. The germline V gene encodes CDR1 MNHEY and CDR2 SMNVEV (reference sequence). The CDR3 sequence: CASSIRGSRGEQYF. The CDR3 coding sequence is TGTGCCAGCAGTATCAGGGGGTCGAGGGGCGAGCAGTACTTC.

This clone was seen a few times. This chain uses TRBV11-2 with TRBJ1-1; D perhaps matches TRBD1 (6 bases). Germline V CDR1 and CDR2: SGHAT, FQNNGV. The CDR3 runs 14 residues. V shed 5 bases and J shed 6 bases, with 16 bases lying between them. The CDR3 DNA follows: TGTGCCAGCAGCATGTTCCTGGGGGGCGCTGAAGCTTTCTTT. The encoded protein is CASSMFLGGAEAFF.

This chain connects TRBV5-1 to TRBJ2-7, with 7 bases that match TRBD1. Germline values: CDR1 SGHRS, CDR2 YFSETQ. V lost 3 bases, J lost 4 bases, and 4 bases stayed unmatched. CDR3 length equals 13 residues. In nucleotides, the CDR3 is TGCGCCAGCAGCTATGACAGGGCGTACGAGCAGTACTTC. Translating it yields CASSYDRAYEQYF.

In the case of this clone: Other nucleotide sequences in the sample specify the same CDR3. J is TRBJ2-7 and V is TRBV18, with 8 bases lining up with TRBD1. The CDR3 contains 15 residues. V gave up 2 bases and J gave up 2 bases; unmatched junction bases: 5. The V gene's germline CDR1 is KGHSH and CDR2 LQKENI. The CDR3 loop is CASSPGTGGTYEQYF. The CDR3 nucleotides are TGTGCCAGCTCACCAGGAACAGGGGGTACCTACGAGCAGTACTTC.

J is TRBJ2-1 and V is TRBV5-5; 8 bases align to TRBD2. With V trimmed by 2 bases and J by 3 bases, 19 bases remained unmatched. The CDR3 extends over 20 amino acids. The germline V gene has CDR1 SGHKS and CDR2 YYEKEE (reference sequence). In nucleotides, the CDR3 is TGTGCCAGCAGCTTCAGAGCAGGGTTAAGGACTAGCCTCCTCTACAATGAGCAGTTCTTC. As protein: CASSFRAGLRTSLLYNEQFF.

The table lists this clone with a few counts. This rearrangement joins TRBV7-9 to TRBJ1-1; weak D call: TRBD1 (5 bases). The CDR3 totals 14 residues. The germline V and J ends were trimmed by 6 bases and 3 bases, with 14 bases remaining between them. Looked up from germline, CDR1 is SEHNR and CDR2 is FQNEAQ (reference sequence). CDR3 sequence reads: CASSTQWGDTEAFF. The DNA for the CDR3 is TGTGCCAGCAGTACCCAATGGGGGGACACTGAAGCTTTCTTT.